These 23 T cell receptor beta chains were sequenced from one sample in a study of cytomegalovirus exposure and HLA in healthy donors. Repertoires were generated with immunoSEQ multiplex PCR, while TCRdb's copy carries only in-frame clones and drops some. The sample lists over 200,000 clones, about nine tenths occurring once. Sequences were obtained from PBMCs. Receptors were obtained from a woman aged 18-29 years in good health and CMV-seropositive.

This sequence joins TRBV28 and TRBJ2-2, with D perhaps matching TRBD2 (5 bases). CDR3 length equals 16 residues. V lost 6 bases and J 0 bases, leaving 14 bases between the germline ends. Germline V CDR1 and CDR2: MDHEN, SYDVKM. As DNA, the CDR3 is TGTGCCAGCAGAGGAAGGTGGGAGACGAACACCGGGGAGCTGTTTTTT. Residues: CASRGRWETNTGELFF.

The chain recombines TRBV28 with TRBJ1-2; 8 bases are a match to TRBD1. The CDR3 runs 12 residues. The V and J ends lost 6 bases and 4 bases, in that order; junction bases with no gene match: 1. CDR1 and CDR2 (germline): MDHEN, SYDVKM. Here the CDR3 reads CASRQGVYGYTF. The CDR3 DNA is TGTGCCAGCAGACAGGGGGTCTATGGCTACACCTTC.

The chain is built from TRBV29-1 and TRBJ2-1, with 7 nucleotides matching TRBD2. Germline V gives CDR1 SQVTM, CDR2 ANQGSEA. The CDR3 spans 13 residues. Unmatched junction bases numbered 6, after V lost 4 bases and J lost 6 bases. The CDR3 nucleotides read TGCAGCGTTGGGCCTAGCGGAACCAATGAGCAGTTCTTC. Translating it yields CSVGPSGTNEQFF.

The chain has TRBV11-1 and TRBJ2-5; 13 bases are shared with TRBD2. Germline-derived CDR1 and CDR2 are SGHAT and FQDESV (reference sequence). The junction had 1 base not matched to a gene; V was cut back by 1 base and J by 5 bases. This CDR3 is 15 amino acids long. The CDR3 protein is CASSLGGLAGETQYF. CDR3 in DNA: TGTGCCAGCAGCTTAGGGGGACTAGCGGGGGAGACCCAGTACTTC.

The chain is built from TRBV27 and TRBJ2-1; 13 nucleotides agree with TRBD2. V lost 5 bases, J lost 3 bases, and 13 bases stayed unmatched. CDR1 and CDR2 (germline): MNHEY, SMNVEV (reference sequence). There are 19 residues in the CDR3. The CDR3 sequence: CASSVRGLAGVKSYNEQFF. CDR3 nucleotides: TGTGCCAGCAGTGTACGAGGACTAGCGGGAGTGAAAAGCTACAATGAGCAGTTCTTC.

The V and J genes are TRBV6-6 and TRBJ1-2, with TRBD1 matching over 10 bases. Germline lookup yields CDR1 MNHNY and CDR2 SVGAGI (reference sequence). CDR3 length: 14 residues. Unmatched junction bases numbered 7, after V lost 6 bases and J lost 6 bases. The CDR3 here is CASSLDRGRDGYTF. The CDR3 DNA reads TGTGCCAGCAGCCTCGACAGGGGGCGGGATGGCTACACCTTC.

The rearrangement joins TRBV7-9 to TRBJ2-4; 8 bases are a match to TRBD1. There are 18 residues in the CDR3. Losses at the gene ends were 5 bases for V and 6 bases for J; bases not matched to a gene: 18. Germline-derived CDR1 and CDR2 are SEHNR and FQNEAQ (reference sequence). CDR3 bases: TGTGCCAGCAGCCCCCTGGGTCCAGCAGGGGGCGTTTTAAACATTCAGTACTTC. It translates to CASSPLGPAGGVLNIQYF. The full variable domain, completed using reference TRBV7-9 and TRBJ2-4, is DTGVSQNPRHKITKRGQNVTFRCDPISEHNRLYWYRQTLGQGPEFLTYFQNEAQLEKSRLLSDRFSAERPKGSFSTLEIQRTEQGDSAMYLCASSPLGPAGGVLNIQYFGAGTRLSVL.

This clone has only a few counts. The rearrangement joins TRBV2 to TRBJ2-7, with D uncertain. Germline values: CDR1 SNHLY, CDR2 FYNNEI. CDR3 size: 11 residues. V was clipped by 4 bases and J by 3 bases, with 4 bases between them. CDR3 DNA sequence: TGTGCCAGCAGTGTAGTCTACGAGCAGTACTTC. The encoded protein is CASSVVYEQYF.

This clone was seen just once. The CDR3 DNA follows: TGTGCCAGCAGCTTAGGGCACCCGAGCTCTGGAAACACCATATATTTT. Its protein product is CASSLGHPSSGNTIYF. This chain connects TRBV27 to TRBJ1-3; D not resolved. The CDR3 loop spans 16 amino acids. Per the germline V gene, CDR1 is MNHEY and CDR2 is SMNVEV (reference sequence). V lost 6 bases and J lost 0, with 15 bases in between.

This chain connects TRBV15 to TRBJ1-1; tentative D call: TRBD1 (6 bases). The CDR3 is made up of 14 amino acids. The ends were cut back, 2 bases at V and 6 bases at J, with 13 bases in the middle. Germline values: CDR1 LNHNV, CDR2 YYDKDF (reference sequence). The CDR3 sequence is CATSRKQGVAEAFF. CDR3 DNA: TGTGCCACCAGCAGAAAACAGGGTGTCGCTGAAGCTTTCTTT.

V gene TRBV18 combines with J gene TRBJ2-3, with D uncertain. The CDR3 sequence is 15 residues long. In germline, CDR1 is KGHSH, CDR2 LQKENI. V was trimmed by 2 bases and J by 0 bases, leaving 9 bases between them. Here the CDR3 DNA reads TGTGCCAGCTCACCAGGAGCGACTAGCACAGATACGCAGTATTTT. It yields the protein CASSPGATSTDTQYF.

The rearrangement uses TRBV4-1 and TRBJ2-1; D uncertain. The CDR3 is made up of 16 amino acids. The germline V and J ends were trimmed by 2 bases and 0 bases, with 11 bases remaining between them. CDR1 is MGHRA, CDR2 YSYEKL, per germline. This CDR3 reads CASSQPRKSSYNEQFF. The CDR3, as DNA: TGCGCCAGCAGCCAACCCAGAAAAAGCTCCTACAATGAGCAGTTCTTC.

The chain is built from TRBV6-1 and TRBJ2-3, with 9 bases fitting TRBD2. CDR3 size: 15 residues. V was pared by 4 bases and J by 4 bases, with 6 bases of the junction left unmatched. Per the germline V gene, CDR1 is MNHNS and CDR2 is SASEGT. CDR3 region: CASSAPAGGADTQYF. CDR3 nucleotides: TGTGCCAGCAGTGCTCCAGCGGGAGGCGCAGATACGCAGTATTTT.

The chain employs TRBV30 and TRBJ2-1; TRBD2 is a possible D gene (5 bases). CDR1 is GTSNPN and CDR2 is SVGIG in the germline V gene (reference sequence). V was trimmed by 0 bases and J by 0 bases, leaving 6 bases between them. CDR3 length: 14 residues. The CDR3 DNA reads TGTGCCTGGAGTGTCGGGGACTCCTACAATGAGCAGTTCTTC. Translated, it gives CAWSVGDSYNEQFF. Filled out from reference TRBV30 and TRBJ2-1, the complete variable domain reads SQTIHQWPATLVQPVGSPLSLECTVEGTSNPNLYWYRQAAGRGLQLLFYSVGIGQISSEVPQNLSASRPQDRQFILSSKKLLLSDSGFYLCAWSVGDSYNEQFFGPGTRLTVL.

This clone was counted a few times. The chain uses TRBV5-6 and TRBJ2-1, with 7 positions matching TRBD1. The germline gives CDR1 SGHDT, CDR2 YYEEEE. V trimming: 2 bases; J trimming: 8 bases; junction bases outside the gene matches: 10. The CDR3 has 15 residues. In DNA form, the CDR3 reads TGTGCCAGCAGCTTTGATCGAACAGGGGTCGATGAGCAGTTCTTC. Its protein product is CASSFDRTGVDEQFF. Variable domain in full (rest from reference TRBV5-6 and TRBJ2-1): DAGVTQSPTHLIKTRGQQVTLRCSPKSGHDTVSWYQQALGQGPQFIFQYYEEEERQRGNFPDRFSGHQFPNYSSELNVNALLLGDSALYLCASSFDRTGVDEQFFGPGTRLTVL.

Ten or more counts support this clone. CDR3 sequence (DNA): TGCAGTGCTAGAGGTCCGGGGTCCCAGTTCTTC. Translating it yields CSARGPGSQFF. This chain links TRBV20-1 with TRBJ2-1, with D tentatively TRBD2 (5 bases). Trimming pared 1 base from V and 13 bases from J, leaving 11 bases between. Germline V gives CDR1 DFQATT, CDR2 SNEGSKA (reference sequence). This CDR3 region has 11 residues.

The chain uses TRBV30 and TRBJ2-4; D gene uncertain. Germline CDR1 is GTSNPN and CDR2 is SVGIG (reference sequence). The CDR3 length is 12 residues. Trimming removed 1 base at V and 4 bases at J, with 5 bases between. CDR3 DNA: TGTGCCTGGAGTGCGCAGAAAAACATTCAGTACTTC. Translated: CAWSAQKNIQYF.

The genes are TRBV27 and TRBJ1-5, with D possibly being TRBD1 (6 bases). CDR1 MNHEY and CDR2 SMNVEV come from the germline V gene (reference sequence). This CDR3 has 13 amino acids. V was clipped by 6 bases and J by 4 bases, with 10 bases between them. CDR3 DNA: TGTGCCAGCAGCCCTGACAGGAATCAGCCCCAGCATTTT. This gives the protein CASSPDRNQPQHF.

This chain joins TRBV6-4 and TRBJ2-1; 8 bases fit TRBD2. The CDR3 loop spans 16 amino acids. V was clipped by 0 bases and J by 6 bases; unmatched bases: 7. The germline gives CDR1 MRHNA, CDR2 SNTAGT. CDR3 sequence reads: CASSDSGAGEGNEQFF. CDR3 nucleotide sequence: TGTGCCAGCAGTGACTCGGGAGCGGGAGAGGGCAATGAGCAGTTCTTC.

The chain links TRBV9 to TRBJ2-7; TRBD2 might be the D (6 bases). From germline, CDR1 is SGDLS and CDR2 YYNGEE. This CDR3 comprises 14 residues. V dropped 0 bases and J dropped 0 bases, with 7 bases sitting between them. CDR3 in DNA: TGTGCCAGCAGCGTAGACGGGAGCTCCTACGAGCAGTACTTC. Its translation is CASSVDGSSYEQYF.

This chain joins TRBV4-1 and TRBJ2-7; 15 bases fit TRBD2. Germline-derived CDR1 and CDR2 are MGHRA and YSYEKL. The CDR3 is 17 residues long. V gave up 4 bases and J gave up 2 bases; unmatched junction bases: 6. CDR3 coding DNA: TGCGCCAGCAGCCCAGGACTAGCGGGAGGGCGAGCCTACGAGCAGTACTTC. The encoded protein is CASSPGLAGGRAYEQYF.

In nucleotides, the CDR3 is TGTGCCAGCAGTGAAACAGGGTCCTATGGCTACACCTTC. It yields the protein CASSETGSYGYTF. The chain couples TRBV2 to TRBJ1-2, with D possibly TRBD1 on 6 matching bases. Trimming shortened V by 2 bases and J by 4 bases, and 8 bases separated the two germline ends. CDR1 is SNHLY, CDR2 FYNNEI, per germline. This CDR3 has 13 residues.

CDR3 coding DNA: TGTGCCAGCAGCTTAGACTCCGGGGATAACTATGGCTACACCTTC. It codes for CASSLDSGDNYGYTF. The V call is TRBV7-9, the J call TRBJ1-2; D call uncertain. The V gene lost 1 base and the J gene lost 1 base, with 10 bases spanning the gap. The CDR3 has 15 residues. CDR1 SEHNR and CDR2 FQNEAQ come from the germline V gene (reference sequence).